The rows below give T cell receptor beta chains drawn from one sample of a study of blood T cell repertoires in COVID-19. Clones were sequenced by immunoSEQ multiplex PCR, and TCRdb holds only the in-frame ones, with some missing. The table has over 200,000 clones, approximately 81% seen once. Specimen: peripheral blood. Receptors originate from a woman of 80 years or more with active or convalescent COVID-19. CDR3s include the opening cysteine and the closing phenylalanine or tryptophan. Fields, in order: clone size, V gene, D gene, J gene, CDR3 DNA, CDR3 protein. A D gene is named only where the DNA matches it firmly. Some rows mark clone size as missing; the rest say once, few, many or name a class of expanded clone.

abundance: -
v_gene: TRBV3-1/TRBV3-2
d_gene: TRBD2
j_gene: TRBJ2-1
CDR3nt: TGTGCCAGCAGCCAATATTTTACTAGCGGGGCTTCCTACAATGAGCAGTTCTTC
CDR3aa: CASSQYFTSGASYNEQFF

abundance: -
v_gene: TRBV19
d_gene: -
j_gene: TRBJ1-1
CDR3nt: TGTGCCAGTGCAAATCTGATCGGCCAGGGAAGAACTGAAGCTTTCTTT
CDR3aa: CASANLIGQGRTEAFF

abundance: -
v_gene: TRBV5-1
d_gene: TRBD2
j_gene: TRBJ2-5
CDR3nt: TGCGCCAGCAGCTGGGGGACTAAACAAGAGACCCAGTACTTC
CDR3aa: CASSWGTKQETQYF

abundance: few
v_gene: TRBV5-1
d_gene: -
j_gene: TRBJ2-2
CDR3nt: TGCGCCAGCAGCTCTCGAGACACCGGGGAGCTGTTTTTT
CDR3aa: CASSSRDTGELFF

abundance: -
v_gene: TRBV10-3
d_gene: TRBD2
j_gene: TRBJ2-1
CDR3nt: TGTGCCAGCGCGGGAGAACGGGGGAATGAGCAGTTCTTC
CDR3aa: CASAGERGNEQFF

abundance: -
v_gene: TRBV14
d_gene: -
j_gene: TRBJ2-3
CDR3nt: TGTGCCAGCAGCCCAAACAGGGACACAGATACGCAGTATTTT
CDR3aa: CASSPNRDTDTQYF

abundance: -
v_gene: TRBV5-4
d_gene: -
j_gene: TRBJ2-3
CDR3nt: TGTGCCAGCAGCCCAGACAGGACAGATACGCAGTATTTT
CDR3aa: CASSPDRTDTQYF

abundance: -
v_gene: TRBV5-4
d_gene: -
j_gene: TRBJ2-1
CDR3nt: TGTGCCAGCAGCTTGGAAACGGGAAGCTCCTACAATGAGCAGTTCTTC
CDR3aa: CASSLETGSSYNEQFF

abundance: once
v_gene: TRBV5-4
d_gene: TRBD1
j_gene: TRBJ1-6
CDR3nt: TGTGCCAGCAGCCACCCCGGGACAGGGACTTTATATAATTCACCCCTCCACTTT
CDR3aa: CASSHPGTGTLYNSPLHF

abundance: -
v_gene: TRBV6-2/TRBV6-3
d_gene: TRBD2
j_gene: TRBJ2-7
CDR3nt: TGTGCCAGCAGTTCAACGGGACTAGGGAGCTCCTACGAGCAGTACTTC
CDR3aa: CASSSTGLGSSYEQYF